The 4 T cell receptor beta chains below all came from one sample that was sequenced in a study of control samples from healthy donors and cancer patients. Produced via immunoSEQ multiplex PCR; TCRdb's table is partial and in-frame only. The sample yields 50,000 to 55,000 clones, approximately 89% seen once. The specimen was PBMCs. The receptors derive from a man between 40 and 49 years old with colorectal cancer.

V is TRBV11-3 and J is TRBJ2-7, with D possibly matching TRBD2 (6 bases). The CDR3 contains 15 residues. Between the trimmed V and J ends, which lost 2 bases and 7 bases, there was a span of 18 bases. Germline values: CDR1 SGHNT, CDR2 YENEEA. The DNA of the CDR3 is TGTGCCAGCAGCTTACCGAGCGGAGGGCGACGAGAGCAGTACTTC. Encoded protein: CASSLPSGGRREQYF.

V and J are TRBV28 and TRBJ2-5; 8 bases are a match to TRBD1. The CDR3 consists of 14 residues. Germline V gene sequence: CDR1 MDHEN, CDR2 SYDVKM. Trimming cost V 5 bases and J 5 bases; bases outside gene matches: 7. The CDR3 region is CASSPTGGMETQYF. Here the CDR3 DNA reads TGTGCCAGCAGTCCAACAGGGGGAATGGAGACCCAGTACTTC.

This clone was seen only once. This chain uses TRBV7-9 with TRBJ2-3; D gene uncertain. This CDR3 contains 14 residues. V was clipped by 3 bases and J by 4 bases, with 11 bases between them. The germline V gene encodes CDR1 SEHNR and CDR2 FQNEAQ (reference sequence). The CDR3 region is CASSLGSPADTQYF. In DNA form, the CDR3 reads TGTGCCAGCAGCTTGGGCTCCCCCGCAGATACGCAGTATTTT.

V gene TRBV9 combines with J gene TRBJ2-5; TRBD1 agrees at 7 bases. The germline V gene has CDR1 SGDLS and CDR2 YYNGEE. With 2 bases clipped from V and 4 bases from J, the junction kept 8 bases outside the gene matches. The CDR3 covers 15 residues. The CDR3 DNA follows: TGTGCCAGCAGCGTTTCCGGGACAGTCTTAGAGACCCAGTACTTC. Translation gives CASSVSGTVLETQYF.